These T cell receptor beta chains were read from a single sample in a study of T-cell memory formation after mild COVID-19. TCRdb independently ran MiXCR on the 5' RACE reads; one entry per CDR3 protein. The sample holds a few hundred thousand distinct CDR3 sequences, roughly 9.4% seen once. What was sequenced was PBMCs or a T cell subset sorted from them (not recorded which). Source of these receptors: a man in his late teens or twenties who had mild COVID-19 (a few samples of this study predate the infection). Cell type and time point are not known. CDR3s include the opening cysteine and the closing phenylalanine or tryptophan. Fields, in order: J gene, V gene, clone size, D gene, CDR3 DNA, CDR3 protein. The D gene is left open where the match is weak. Some rows mark clone size as missing; the rest say once, few, many or name a class of expanded clone.

TRBJ1-3,TRBV18,few,.,TGTGCCAGCTCAGATGGAAACACCATATATTTT,CASSDGNTIYF
TRBJ2-7,TRBV7-9,few,.,TGTGCCAGCGTGACGAGCTCCTACGAGCAGTACTTC,CASVTSSYEQYF
TRBJ2-7,TRBV10-1,.,.,TGCGCCAGCAGTGAGACGGGTTACGAGCAGTACTTC,CASSETGYEQYF
TRBJ2-2,TRBV7-9,.,.,TGTGCCAGCAGCCCAGACAGCCTGGCCGGGGAGCTGTTTTTT,CASSPDSLAGELFF
TRBJ2-5,TRBV7-9,.,.,TGTGCCAGCAGCCAATTTACGGGCCGAAGGGAGACCCAGTACTTC,CASSQFTGRRETQYF
TRBJ2-1,TRBV10-1,.,.,TGCGCCAAGGGGGGAGGAGAGCAGTTCTTC,CAKGGGEQFF
TRBJ1-6,TRBV6-1,.,TRBD1,TGTGCCAGCACTAACTACCGGGACAGCCGGGATTCACCCCTCCACTTT,CASTNYRDSRDSPLHF
TRBJ2-5,TRBV4-1,.,.,TGCGCCAGCGTCGGGTTGGGGGAGGAGACCCAGTACTTC,CASVGLGEETQYF
TRBJ2-1,TRBV4-3,few,TRBD2,TGCGCCAGCAGCAGGTGGGCTAGCGGGGGGTCCTACAATGAGCAGTTCTTC,CASSRWASGGSYNEQFF
TRBJ2-3,TRBV28,few,.,TGTGCCAGCAGTTTTTCTAGCGTGACAGATACGCAGTATTTT,CASSFSSVTDTQYF
TRBJ2-3,TRBV6-4,.,TRBD1,TGTGCCAGCAGTGAGGGACAGACTAGCACAGATACGCAGTATTTT,CASSEGQTSTDTQYF
TRBJ2-1,TRBV27,.,.,TGTGCCAGCAGTTTAGTGCCAGCGGACTCCTACAATGAGCAGTTCTTC,CASSLVPADSYNEQFF
TRBJ2-3,TRBV12-3/TRBV12-4,few,.,TGTGCCAGCAATCCGGAAGTGAACACAGATACGCAGTATTTT,CASNPEVNTDTQYF
TRBJ1-5,TRBV12-3/TRBV12-4,few,TRBD1,TGTGCCAGCAGTTTAGAGGACAGGGCCCAGCATTTT,CASSLEDRAQHF
TRBJ2-2,TRBV19,.,.,TGTGCCAGTAGAGGCAGTAACACCGGGGAGCTGTTTTTT,CASRGSNTGELFF
TRBJ1-2,TRBV28,few,.,TGTGCCTGGGGGACTGGGAACTATGGCTACACCTTC,CAWGTGNYGYTF
TRBJ2-3,TRBV7-2,many,.,TGTGCCAGCAGCCGCTGGGCCCTACCCACAGATACGCAGTATTTT,CASSRWALPTDTQYF
TRBJ2-3,TRBV9,.,TRBD2,TGTGCCAGCAGCCCGAGCGGGGGTACTAGCACAGATACGCAGTATTTT,CASSPSGGTSTDTQYF
TRBJ2-5,TRBV6-6,many,TRBD2,TGTGCCAGCAGTTACTTCCGGCCAGCGGGGGGCCCTCAAGAGACCCAGTACTTC,CASSYFRPAGGPQETQYF
TRBJ2-1,TRBV5-6,.,.,TGTGCCAGCAGCTTGTTGGGACCGCAAGTCGATGAGCAGTTCTTC,CASSLLGPQVDEQFF
TRBJ2-5,TRBV6-2/TRBV6-3,few,.,TGTGCCAGCATGAAGGTCACCTACATTGAAGAGACCCAGTACTTC,CASMKVTYIEETQYF
TRBJ2-1,TRBV12-3/TRBV12-4,.,.,TGTGCCAGCAGTTTAGGGCCTATGGAGCAGTTCTTC,CASSLGPMEQFF
TRBJ1-5,TRBV25-1,.,.,TGTGCCAGCAGTGAGCGGGATAACGGGGATCAGCCCCAGCATTTT,CASSERDNGDQPQHF
TRBJ1-1,TRBV29-1,few,TRBD1,TGCAGCGTTCCCGGGACAGGGGGGACTGAAGCTTTCTTT,CSVPGTGGTEAFF
TRBJ1-5,TRBV7-2,.,.,TGTGCCAGCAGCCCGAATTGGGGAGACGGTCAGCCCCAGCATTTT,CASSPNWGDGQPQHF
TRBJ2-3,TRBV4-3,many,TRBD2,TGCGCCAGCAGCCAAGTGGCTAGCGGGGGGGCAGATACGCAGTATTTT,CASSQVASGGADTQYF
TRBJ2-3,TRBV20-1,.,.,TGCAGTGCCCTTAGAGGAGGGGGTTTCAATACGCAGTATTTT,CSALRGGGFNTQYF
TRBJ1-6,TRBV6-6,few,.,TGTGCCAGCAGTTACGGAAGGGGACGCGCGAATTCACCCCTCCACTTT,CASSYGRGRANSPLHF
TRBJ2-3,TRBV20-1,few,TRBD2,TGCAGTGCTCCATTGGCGGGGGGCATAGATACGCAGTATTTT,CSAPLAGGIDTQYF
TRBJ1-2,TRBV29-1,few,TRBD1,TGCAGCGTAGCCTTGGACAGGGACTATGGCTACACCTTC,CSVALDRDYGYTF
TRBJ2-3,TRBV5-6,many,.,TGTGCCAGCAGCGAAAGCACAGATACGCAGTATTTT,CASSESTDTQYF
TRBJ2-2,TRBV7-7,.,.,TGTGCCAGCAGCTCAACTGGCGGGGAGCTGTTTTTT,CASSSTGGELFF
TRBJ2-1,TRBV5-1,many,TRBD2,TGCGCCAGCAGCGTGGGACAGGGACTAGCGGGGGGGCATCTGAATGAGCAGTTCTTC,CASSVGQGLAGGHLNEQFF
TRBJ1-5,TRBV20-1,.,TRBD1,TGCAGTGCTAGAGTCCCAGGGGGCATGGGCAATCAGCCCCAGCATTTT,CSARVPGGMGNQPQHF
TRBJ2-3,TRBV20-1,.,TRBD2,TGCAGTGCCCTAGCGGTGGATGGCACAGATACGCAGTATTTT,CSALAVDGTDTQYF
TRBJ1-6,TRBV5-1,.,.,TGCGCCAGCAGCTTGGAGTTGGGGGAGATTAATTCACCCCTCCACTTT,CASSLELGEINSPLHF
TRBJ1-1,TRBV12-3/TRBV12-4,.,.,TGTGCCAGCAGTTTTGTCAGGATGAACACTGAAGCTTTCTTT,CASSFVRMNTEAFF
TRBJ1-1,TRBV7-9,few,TRBD1,TGTGCCAGCAGCTATCCGACCGGAGGGACAGTTGACACTGAAGCTTTCTTT,CASSYPTGGTVDTEAFF
TRBJ2-1,TRBV7-6,.,.,TGTGCCAGCAGCTTAGGGGGGCTGGATGAGCAGTTCTTC,CASSLGGLDEQFF
TRBJ1-1,TRBV5-1,.,TRBD1,TGCGCCAGCAGCCCGGGACAGGGAGAGCCGAACACTGAAGCTTTCTTT,CASSPGQGEPNTEAFF
TRBJ2-7,TRBV7-2,.,.,TGTGCCAGCAGCTCCTCGGTTTTGATGGCGCAGTACTTC,CASSSSVLMAQYF
TRBJ1-2,TRBV6-5,.,.,TGTGCCAGCAGTGGCCGGCCCTATGGCTACACCTTC,CASSGRPYGYTF
TRBJ1-1,TRBV12-3/TRBV12-4,many,.,TGTGCCAGCAGTTTCAGGTTGAATCCTGAAGCTTTCTTT,CASSFRLNPEAFF
TRBJ2-3,TRBV14,.,TRBD2,TGTGCCAGCAGCCATCGGACTAGCGGGTTAAGCACAGATACGCAGTATTTT,CASSHRTSGLSTDTQYF
TRBJ1-2,TRBV5-1,.,.,TGCGCCAGCAGCACCGCAGGTAGTCGGTATGGCTACACCTTC,CASSTAGSRYGYTF
TRBJ1-4,TRBV5-1,.,.,TGCGCCAGCGGCACCGCGTTAGATGAAAAACTGTTTTTT,CASGTALDEKLFF
TRBJ2-2,TRBV15,few,.,TGTGCCACCAGTCAGGGGCCTGCTGGGGAGCTGTTTTTT,CATSQGPAGELFF
TRBJ2-3,TRBV7-2,.,.,TGTGCCAGCAGCTCAGTGGAGGGGGGGCAAGATACGCAGTATTTT,CASSSVEGGQDTQYF
TRBJ2-1,TRBV9,few,TRBD2,TGTGCCAGCAGGGATAGCGGGAGCTCCTACAATGAGCAGTTCTTC,CASRDSGSSYNEQFF
TRBJ2-1,TRBV30,.,.,TGTGCCTGGAGTACGCTACCGGGGAGCTCCTACAATGAGCAGTTCTTC,CAWSTLPGSSYNEQFF
TRBJ2-5,TRBV5-6,few,.,TGTGCCAGCAGCTCCTTTACAGGGTCCCAAGAGACCCAGTACTTC,CASSSFTGSQETQYF
TRBJ2-7,TRBV12-3/TRBV12-4,few,.,TGTGCCAGCAGCCGGGGACACTACGAGCAGTACTTC,CASSRGHYEQYF
TRBJ1-1,TRBV5-1,.,TRBD1,TGCGCCAGCATCCCCAGGGGGAAAGAAGCTTTCTTT,CASIPRGKEAFF
TRBJ1-2,TRBV6-2/TRBV6-3,.,.,TGTGCCAGCAGTCGGAAGGGAGCCCATGGCTACACCTTC,CASSRKGAHGYTF
TRBJ1-2,TRBV7-3,.,.,TGTGCCAGCAGCTTTACCTTGGGGGATGGCTACACCTTC,CASSFTLGDGYTF
TRBJ1-5,TRBV7-8,.,.,TGTGCCAGCAGCCTCAAGGGGACCCAGCATTTT,CASSLKGTQHF
TRBJ2-2,TRBV3-1,.,TRBD1,TGTGCCAGCAGAGCGACCGGACAGGGGGAAAGTATTCGGGACGGGGAGCTGTTTTTT,CASRATGQGESIRDGELFF
TRBJ2-1,TRBV12-3/TRBV12-4,.,TRBD1,TGTGCCAGCAGTCCTAGACAGGGGGGTCAGTTCTTC,CASSPRQGGQFF
TRBJ2-7,TRBV5-1,few,TRBD2,TGCGCCAGCAGCATCACCGGGACTAGCGGGGGGTCCTACGAGCAGTACTTC,CASSITGTSGGSYEQYF